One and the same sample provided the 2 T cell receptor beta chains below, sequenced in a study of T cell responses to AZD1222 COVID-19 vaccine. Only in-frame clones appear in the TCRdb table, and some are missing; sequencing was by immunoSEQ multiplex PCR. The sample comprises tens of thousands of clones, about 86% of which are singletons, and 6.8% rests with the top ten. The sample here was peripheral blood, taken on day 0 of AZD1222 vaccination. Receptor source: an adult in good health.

The CDR3 coding sequence is TGTGCCAGCAGTGTTATCAGATCCAATGAAAAACTGTTTTTT. It yields the protein CASSVIRSNEKLFF. The J gene is TRBJ1-4, the V gene TRBV2; D is undetermined. Germline CDR1 and CDR2: SNHLY and FYNNEI. The CDR3 runs to 14 residues. The V gene lost 4 bases and the J gene lost 5 bases, with 11 bases spanning the gap. The full variable domain, in which reference TRBV2 and TRBJ1-4 provide the parts outside the CDR3, is EPEVTQTPSHQVTQMGQEVILRCVPISNHLYFYWYRQILGQKVEFLVSFYNNEISEKSEIFDDQFSVERPDGSNFTLKIRSTKLEDSAMYFCASSVIRSNEKLFFGSGTQLSVL.

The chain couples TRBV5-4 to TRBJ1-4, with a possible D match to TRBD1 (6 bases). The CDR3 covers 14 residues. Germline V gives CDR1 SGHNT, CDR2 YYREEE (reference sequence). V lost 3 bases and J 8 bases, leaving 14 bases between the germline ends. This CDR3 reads CASSYPGVEEKLFF. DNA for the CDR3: TGTGCCAGCAGCTACCCAGGGGTCGAAGAAAAACTGTTTTTT. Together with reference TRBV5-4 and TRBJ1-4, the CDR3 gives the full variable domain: ETGVTQSPTHLIKTRGQQVTLRCSSQSGHNTVSWYQQALGQGPQFIFQYYREEENGRGNFPPRFSGLQFPNYSSELNVNALELDDSALYLCASSYPGVEEKLFFGSGTQLSVL.